Following are 26 T cell receptor beta chains from one sample sequenced in a study of CD8+ T cells in alopecia areata. The treatment was: oral pan-JAK inhibitor, 5-10 mg twice daily. Following extraction, RNA underwent reverse transcription to cDNA, which served as the sequencing template. Clones were sequenced by immunoSEQ multiplex PCR, and TCRdb holds only the in-frame ones, with some missing. This sample carries 150,000 to 200,000 clones, approximately 61% of them seen once, and the ten largest clones take 0.85% to 1.3%. Sequenced here: CD4+ T cells sorted from blood, sampled at week 24, from a patient treated with tofacitinib. These receptors originate from a human donor with alopecia areata.

The V call is TRBV5-8, the J call TRBJ2-6; D is perhaps TRBD1 (6 bases). CDR3 length: 15 amino acids. Germline V gene data show CDR1 as SGHTS and CDR2 as YDEGEE. Trimming cost V 2 bases and J 4 bases, with 10 bases left between them. CDR3 amino acids: CASSFPGAGANVLTF. CDR3 in DNA: TGTGCCAGCAGCTTCCCAGGGGCCGGGGCCAACGTCCTGACTTTC.

In this sample, this clone turned up a few times. This chain joins TRBV15 and TRBJ2-1; D is possibly TRBD1 (5 bases). Trimming left V 4 bases short and J 3 bases short, with 7 bases between. The CDR3 is 13 amino acids. Germline CDR1 is LNHNV and CDR2 is YYDKDF (reference sequence). In DNA form, the CDR3 reads TGTGCCACCAGCACAGGGAACTACAATGAGCAGTTCTTC. Its protein is CATSTGNYNEQFF.

The V and J genes are TRBV19 and TRBJ1-2, with 7 bases that match TRBD1. J gave up 2 bases and V 6 bases, and 3 bases lay outside the gene matches. CDR3 size: 13 residues. Per the germline V gene, CDR1 is LNHDA and CDR2 is SQIVND (reference sequence). CDR3 in DNA: TGTGCCAGTAGAGACAGGGAAAACTATGGCTACACCTTC. Amino acids: CASRDRENYGYTF.

A note on this clone: The same CDR3 is also encoded by other DNA sequences in this sample. This chain joins TRBV29-1 and TRBJ2-7; perhaps TRBD2 as D (5 bases). Between the trimmed V and J ends, which lost 3 bases and 4 bases, there was a span of 7 bases. CDR3 size: 11 residues. CDR1 SQVTM and CDR2 ANQGSEA come from the germline V gene. CDR3 bases: TGCAGCGTTGATTCGGGGTACGAGCAGTACTTC. It translates to CSVDSGYEQYF.

This clone has a single count. The V call is TRBV5-1, the J call TRBJ2-3; possibly TRBD2 for D (5 bases). The germline CDR1 and CDR2 sequences are SGHRS and YFSETQ. Trimming removed 0 bases from V and 7 bases from J, with 18 bases in between. The CDR3 loop spans 16 amino acids. The DNA for the CDR3 is TGCGCCAGCAGCTTGGCCGCTAGCTCAACGACTAATACGCAGTATTTT. Amino acid sequence: CASSLAASSTTNTQYF.

This clone has just a few counts. The V call is TRBV19, the J call TRBJ1-5; perhaps TRBD1 as D (6 bases). The germline V gene has CDR1 LNHDA and CDR2 SQIVND (reference sequence). CDR3 length: 17 residues. The V and J ends lost 4 bases and 0 bases respectively, with 16 bases between them. The CDR3 DNA reads as TGTGCCAGTAGTACCAATGACAGGTGGAGTAGCAATCAGCCCCAGCATTTT. Translating it yields CASSTNDRWSSNQPQHF.

The chain is built from TRBV2 and TRBJ1-1; no firm D call. The CDR3 has 13 amino acids. From germline, CDR1 is SNHLY and CDR2 FYNNEI. V was pared by 1 base and J by 2 bases, with 5 bases between. CDR3 protein: CASSEVLNTEAFF. The CDR3 coding sequence is TGTGCCAGCAGTGAAGTCCTAAACACTGAAGCTTTCTTT.

In nucleotides, the CDR3 is TGTGCCTGGAGAGGGAGCGGGGGGTCGTCCGGGGAGCTGTTTTTT. Its translation is CAWRGSGGSSGELFF. V usage is TRBV30 and J usage is TRBJ2-2; 9 bases are shared with TRBD2. Per the germline V gene, CDR1 is GTSNPN and CDR2 is SVGIG (reference sequence). The V segment lost 3 bases and the J segment 6 bases; nucleotides outside the gene matches: 8. The CDR3 covers 15 residues.

This chain joins TRBV7-3 and TRBJ1-1; no reliable D call. CDR3 size: 16 residues. Trimming took off 0 bases at V and 2 bases at J, with 13 bases between the two ends. Germline loops: CDR1 SGHTA, CDR2 FQGTGA. The CDR3 sequence is CASSLTGPGLNTEAFF. CDR3 nucleotide sequence: TGTGCCAGCAGCTTAACGGGCCCTGGACTAAACACTGAAGCTTTCTTT.

The rearrangement links TRBV6-1 to TRBJ1-2; no definite D call. This CDR3 contains 15 residues. Trimming removed 5 bases at V and 6 bases at J, with 19 bases between. Germline-derived CDR1 and CDR2 are MNHNS and SASEGT. CDR3 DNA: TGTGCCAGCAGTTCCAAAACCGGGCCAAACCATGGCTACACCTTC. It codes for CASSSKTGPNHGYTF.

The chain couples TRBV7-8 to TRBJ2-3, with D perhaps TRBD2 (5 bases). Trimming stripped 4 bases from V and 8 bases from J, with 10 bases between. Germline CDR1 reads SGHVS; CDR2 reads FQNEAQ. The CDR3 extends over 12 amino acids. CDR3 sequence: CASSSGWGTQYF. The CDR3 DNA is TGTGCCAGCAGCTCGGGGTGGGGTACGCAGTATTTT.

The genes are TRBV7-8 and TRBJ2-7; possibly TRBD1 for D (5 bases). The germline CDR1 and CDR2 sequences are SGHVS and FQNEAQ. The CDR3 covers 13 residues. The V and J ends lost 5 bases and 1 base respectively, with 9 bases between them. CDR3: CASSIPGSYEQYF. The CDR3 region has the DNA TGTGCCAGCAGCATACCAGGGTCCTACGAGCAGTACTTC.

This clone turned up a few times. At the DNA level, this CDR3 is encoded by other sequences in the same sample as well. The chain uses TRBV9 and TRBJ2-3; D unresolved. The CDR3 extends over 14 amino acids. Germline V gene lookup returns CDR1 SGDLS and CDR2 YYNGEE. Trimming removed 0 bases from V and 4 bases from J, with 9 bases in between. The CDR3 is CASSVGLGSDTQYF. CDR3 coding DNA: TGTGCCAGCAGCGTAGGCCTGGGATCAGATACGCAGTATTTT.

This clone occurred a few times. The V gene is TRBV19, the J gene TRBJ2-6; maybe TRBD1 (6 bases). Per germline, CDR1 LNHDA and CDR2 SQIVND (reference sequence). Trimming removed 6 bases at V and 0 bases at J, with 12 bases between. The CDR3 has 16 residues. CDR3 DNA sequence: TGTGCCAGTAGGGGACAACTACACTCTGGGGCCAACGTCCTGACTTTC. Translated: CASRGQLHSGANVLTF.

This clone was seen many times. The chain carries TRBV4-3 and TRBJ2-5; D is perhaps TRBD1 (6 bases). The CDR3 totals 18 residues. Germline V CDR1 and CDR2: LGHNA, YSLEER. The ends were cut back, 2 bases at V and 2 bases at J, with 21 bases in the middle. Here the CDR3 reads CASSQFRGGTGSQETQYF. CDR3 bases: TGCGCCAGCAGCCAATTTCGTGGAGGTACAGGGAGTCAAGAGACCCAGTACTTC.

This chain joins TRBV9 and TRBJ2-1; 8 bases line up with TRBD2. CDR3 length: 17 residues. The trim removed 0 bases at V and 9 bases at J, leaving 14 bases unmatched. Germline values: CDR1 SGDLS, CDR2 YYNGEE. DNA of the CDR3: TGTGCCAGCAGCGTAGAACAGCGGGGGCCGAGGTTGAGTGAGCAGTTCTTC. This gives the protein CASSVEQRGPRLSEQFF.

The table lists this clone with a few counts. The chain has TRBV10-3 and TRBJ2-3; 7 positions agree with TRBD2. The CDR3 has 15 amino acids. CDR1 is ENHRY and CDR2 is SYGVKD in the germline V gene. Trimming cost V 6 bases and J 0 bases; bases outside gene matches: 6. CDR3 in DNA: TGTGCCATCAGGGAGCGGGGAACTAGCACAGATACGCAGTATTTT. As protein: CAIRERGTSTDTQYF.

This clone showed up just a few times. The rearrangement joins TRBV4-3 to TRBJ2-3; D uncertain. V was pared by 0 bases and J by 1 base, with 11 bases between. Germline V lookup: CDR1 LGHNA, CDR2 YSLEER. CDR3 length: 16 amino acids. The CDR3 protein is CASSQELGVGTDTQYF. For the CDR3, the DNA is TGCGCCAGCAGCCAAGAGCTAGGCGTTGGCACAGATACGCAGTATTTT.

In this sample, this clone turned up a few times. Its ends do not fully match the called genes, so a read error is possible. The chain joins TRBV10-3 to TRBJ1-5, with TRBD1 matching 7 bases. CDR1 is ENHRY and CDR2 is SYGVKD in the germline V gene. CDR3 length: 17 amino acids. CDR3 in amino acids: CASSWGGQSTNNQPQHF. CDR3 DNA: TGTGCCAGCAGTTGGGGGGGACAGTCTACTAACAATCAGCCCCAGCATTTT.

The CDR3 nucleotides are TGTGCCTGGAGCCCGGCTTTGAACACTGAAGCTTTCTTT. This gives the protein CAWSPALNTEAFF. The chain is built from TRBV30 and TRBJ1-1; D ambiguous. Germline lookup yields CDR1 GTSNPN and CDR2 SVGIG (reference sequence). The CDR3 has 13 amino acids. V was clipped by 3 bases and J by 0 bases, with 8 bases between them. Full variable domain (outside the CDR3, taken from reference TRBV30 and TRBJ1-1): SQTIHQWPATLVQPVGSPLSLECTVEGTSNPNLYWYRQAAGRGLQLLFYSVGIGQISSEVPQNLSASRPQDRQFILSSKKLLLSDSGFYLCAWSPALNTEAFFGQGTRLTVV.

The chain employs TRBV4-3 and TRBJ2-2; perhaps TRBD2 as D (5 bases). The germline V gene has CDR1 LGHNA and CDR2 YSLEER. Trimming left V 0 bases short and J 1 base short, with 9 bases between. The CDR3 totals 16 residues. The DNA of the CDR3 is TGCGCCAGCAGCCAAGAATCTGCGGGGAACACCGGGGAGCTGTTTTTT. This codes for CASSQESAGNTGELFF.

The chain uses TRBV7-9 and TRBJ2-1; TRBD2 agrees at 7 bases. Looked up from germline, CDR1 is SEHNR and CDR2 is FQNEAQ (reference sequence). The V and J ends lost 5 bases and 5 bases, in that order; junction bases with no gene match: 15. The CDR3 runs to 17 residues. The DNA for the CDR3 is TGTGCCAGCAGCCCCAGAGAACCCGGGACTATAAACAATGAGCAGTTCTTC. Its translation is CASSPREPGTINNEQFF.

Turning to this clone: Other DNA sequences in the sample encode the same CDR3. The V call is TRBV29-1, the J call TRBJ1-2; D uncertain. This CDR3 spans 12 amino acids. CDR1 SQVTM and CDR2 ANQGSEA come from the germline V gene. V lost 7 bases and J 0 bases, leaving 9 bases between the germline ends. As DNA, the CDR3 is TGCAGCGGCCGGGATCCTAACTATGGCTACACCTTC. Translation: CSGRDPNYGYTF.

This clone was detected only a few times. The chain has TRBV4-1 and TRBJ2-3; TRBD1 aligns across 8 bases. Germline CDR1 reads MGHRA; CDR2 reads YSYEKL. This CDR3 contains 17 residues. The V and J ends lost 7 bases and 0 bases, in that order; junction bases with no gene match: 12. The CDR3 DNA reads TGCGCCAGCACCAAAGGACAGGGTAACCCTAGCACAGATACGCAGTATTTT. Translation gives CASTKGQGNPSTDTQYF.

The chain joins TRBV5-6 to TRBJ2-1, with D unresolved. Germline V gene data show CDR1 as SGHDT and CDR2 as YYEEEE. V lost 0 bases, J lost 8 bases, and 3 bases lay in between. The CDR3 runs 11 residues. The CDR3: CASSLEDEQFF. The CDR3 bases are TGTGCCAGCAGCTTGGAAGATGAGCAGTTCTTC.

This clone was counted a few times. V and J are TRBV29-1 and TRBJ2-3; 10 nucleotides match TRBD2. The germline V gene encodes CDR1 SQVTM and CDR2 ANQGSEA. The V gene end was trimmed by 0 bases and the J gene end by 2 bases; junction bases not matched to a gene: 14. The CDR3 spans 19 residues. CDR3 coding DNA: TGCAGCGTTGAAGAAGAATGTAGCGGGGGGCCGACGGCCACAGATACGCAGTATTTT. Its protein product is CSVEEECSGGPTATDTQYF.